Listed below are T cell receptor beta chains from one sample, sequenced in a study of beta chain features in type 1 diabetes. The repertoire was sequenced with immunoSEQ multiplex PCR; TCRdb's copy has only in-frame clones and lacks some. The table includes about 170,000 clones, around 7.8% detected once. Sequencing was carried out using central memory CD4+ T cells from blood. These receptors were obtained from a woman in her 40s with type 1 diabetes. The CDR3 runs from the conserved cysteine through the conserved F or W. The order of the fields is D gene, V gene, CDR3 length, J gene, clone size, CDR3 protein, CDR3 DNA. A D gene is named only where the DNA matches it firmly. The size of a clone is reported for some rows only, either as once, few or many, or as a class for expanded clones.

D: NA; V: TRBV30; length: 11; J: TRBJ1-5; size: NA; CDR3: CAWGLGGPQHF; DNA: TGTGCCTGGGGGCTCGGGGGACCCCAGCATTTT
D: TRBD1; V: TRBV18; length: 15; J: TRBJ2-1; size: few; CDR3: CASATGTGDYNEQFF; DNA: TGTGCCAGCGCGACCGGGACAGGGGATTACAATGAGCAGTTCTTC
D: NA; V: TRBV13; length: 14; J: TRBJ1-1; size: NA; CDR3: CASSPTTLNTEAFF; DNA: TGTGCCAGCAGCCCCACTACCTTGAACACTGAAGCTTTCTTT
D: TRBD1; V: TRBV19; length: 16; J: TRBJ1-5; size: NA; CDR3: CASSILGTGGNQPQHF; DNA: TGTGCCAGTAGTATACTCGGGACAGGAGGAAATCAGCCCCAGCATTTT
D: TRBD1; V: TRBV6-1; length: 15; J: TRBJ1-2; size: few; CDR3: CASREGADVVYGYTF; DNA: TGTGCTTCCCGGGAGGGGGCGGATGTGGTCTATGGCTACACCTTC
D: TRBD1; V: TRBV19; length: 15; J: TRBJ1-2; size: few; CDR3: CASSIAAGGSYGYTF; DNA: TGTGCCAGTAGTATTGCGGCAGGGGGGTCCTATGGCTACACCTTC
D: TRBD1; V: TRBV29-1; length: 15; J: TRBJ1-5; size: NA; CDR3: CSVARDRGSGQPQHF; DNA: TGCAGCGTTGCCCGGGACAGGGGGTCGGGGCAGCCCCAGCATTTT
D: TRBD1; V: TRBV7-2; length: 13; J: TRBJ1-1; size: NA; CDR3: CASSPGQGTGAFF; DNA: TGTGCCAGCAGCCCCGGACAGGGGACTGGGGCTTTCTTT
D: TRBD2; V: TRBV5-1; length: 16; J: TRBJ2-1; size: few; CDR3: CASSLFGLAGGDEQFF; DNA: TGCGCCAGCAGCTTGTTCGGACTAGCGGGAGGGGATGAGCAGTTCTTC
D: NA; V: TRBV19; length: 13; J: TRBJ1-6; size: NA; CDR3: CASKRGSTSPLHF; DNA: TGTGCCAGTAAAAGGGGGAGTACATCACCCCTCCACTTT
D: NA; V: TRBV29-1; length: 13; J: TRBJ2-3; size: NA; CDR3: CSVEESGVDTQYF; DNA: TGCAGCGTTGAAGAATCGGGGGTAGATACGCAGTATTTT
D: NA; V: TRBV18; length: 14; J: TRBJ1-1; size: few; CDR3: CASSPIEGGTEAFF; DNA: TGTGCCAGCTCACCAATCGAAGGGGGCACTGAAGCTTTCTTT
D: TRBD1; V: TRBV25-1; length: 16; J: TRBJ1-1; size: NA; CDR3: CASSDRQGNMNTEAFF; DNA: TGTGCCAGCAGTGACCGACAGGGAAACATGAACACTGAAGCTTTCTTT
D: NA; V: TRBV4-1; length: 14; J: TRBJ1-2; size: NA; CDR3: CASSHPGAVYGYTF; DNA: TGCGCCAGCAGCCACCCAGGGGCCGTCTATGGCTACACCTTC
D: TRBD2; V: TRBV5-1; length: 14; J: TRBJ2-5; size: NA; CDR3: CASSPGLEGETQYF; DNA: TGCGCCAGCAGCCCGGGACTAGAGGGGGAGACCCAGTACTTC
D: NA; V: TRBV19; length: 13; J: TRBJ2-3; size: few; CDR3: CASRSGNTDTQYF; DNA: TGTGCCAGTAGGAGCGGAAACACAGATACGCAGTATTTT
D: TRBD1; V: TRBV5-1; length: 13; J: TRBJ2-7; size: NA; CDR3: CASSRQGSHEQYF; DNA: TGCGCCAGCAGCCGACAGGGCTCCCACGAGCAGTACTTC
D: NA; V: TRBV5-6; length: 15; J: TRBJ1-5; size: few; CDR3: CASSLGQSFNQPQHF; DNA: TGTGCCAGCAGCTTGGGGCAGTCCTTCAATCAGCCCCAGCATTTT
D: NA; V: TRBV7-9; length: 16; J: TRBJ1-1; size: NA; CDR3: CASSRQVGSRGTEAFF; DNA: TGTGCCAGCAGCCGTCAGGTGGGGAGCCGAGGGACTGAAGCTTTCTTT
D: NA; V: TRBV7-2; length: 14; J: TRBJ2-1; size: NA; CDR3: CASSYRDSRLEQFF; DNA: TGTGCCAGCAGCTACCGGGACTCGCGGCTCGAGCAGTTCTTC
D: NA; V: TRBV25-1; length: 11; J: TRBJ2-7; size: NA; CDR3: CASSGAYEQYF; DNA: TGTGCCAGCAGTGGAGCCTACGAGCAGTACTTC
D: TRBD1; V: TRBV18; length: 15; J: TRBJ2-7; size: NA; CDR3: CASSPGTEKRGEQYF; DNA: TGTGCCAGCTCCCCAGGGACAGAGAAAAGGGGGGAGCAGTACTTC
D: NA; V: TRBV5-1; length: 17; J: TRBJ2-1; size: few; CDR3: CASSLGLLSSSYNEQFF; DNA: TGCGCCAGCAGCTTGGGTCTACTCTCGAGCTCCTACAATGAGCAGTTCTTC
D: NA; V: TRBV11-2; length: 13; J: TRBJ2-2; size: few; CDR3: CASSLAGWGELFF; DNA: TGTGCCAGCAGCTTAGCGGGTTGGGGGGAGCTGTTTTTT
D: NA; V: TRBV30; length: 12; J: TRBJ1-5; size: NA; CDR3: CAWSPGRQPQHF; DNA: TGTGCCTGGAGTCCCGGGAGGCAGCCCCAGCATTTT
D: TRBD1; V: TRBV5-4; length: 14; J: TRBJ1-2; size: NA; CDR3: CASSLPPGGHGYTF; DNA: TGTGCCAGCAGCCTACCCCCAGGGGGGCATGGCTACACCTTC
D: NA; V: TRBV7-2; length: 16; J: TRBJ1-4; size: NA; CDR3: CASSLEPDRQVEKLFF; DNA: TGTGCCAGCAGCTTAGAGCCAGACAGGCAGGTTGAAAAACTGTTTTTT
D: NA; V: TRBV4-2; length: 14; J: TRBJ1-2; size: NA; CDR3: CASSRIGGNYGYTF; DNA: TGTGCCAGCAGCCGTATAGGCGGGAACTATGGCTACACCTTC
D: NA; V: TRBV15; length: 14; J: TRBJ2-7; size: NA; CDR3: CATSRQGGSYEQYF; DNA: TGTGCCACCAGCAGACAGGGGGGCTCCTACGAGCAGTACTTC
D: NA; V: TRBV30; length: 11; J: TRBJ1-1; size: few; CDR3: CAWIQETEAFF; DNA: TGTGCCTGGATACAGGAGACTGAAGCTTTCTTT
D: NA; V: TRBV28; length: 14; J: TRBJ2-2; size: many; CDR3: CASSPQGFTGELFF; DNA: TGTGCCAGCAGTCCCCAGGGGTTCACCGGGGAGCTGTTTTTT
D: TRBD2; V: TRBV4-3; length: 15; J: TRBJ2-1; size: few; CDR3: CASTEAGGKNNEQFF; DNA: TGCGCCAGCACCGAAGCGGGAGGGAAGAACAATGAGCAGTTCTTC
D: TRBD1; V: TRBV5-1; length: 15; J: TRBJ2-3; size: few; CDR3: CASSLQSDRGDTQYF; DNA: TGCGCCAGCAGCTTGCAGTCCGACAGGGGTGATACGCAGTATTTT
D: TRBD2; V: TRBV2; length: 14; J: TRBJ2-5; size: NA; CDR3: CASSSGGAGETQYF; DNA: TGTGCCAGCAGTTCCGGGGGGGCCGGAGAGACCCAGTACTTC
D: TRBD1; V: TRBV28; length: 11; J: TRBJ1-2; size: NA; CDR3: CATTQGNGYTF; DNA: TGTGCCACTACACAGGGGAATGGCTACACCTTC
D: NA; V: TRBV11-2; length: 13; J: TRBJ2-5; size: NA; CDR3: CASSLVIQETQYF; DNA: TGTGCCAGCAGCTTAGTTATACAAGAGACCCAGTACTTC
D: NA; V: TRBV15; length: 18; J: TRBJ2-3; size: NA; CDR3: CATSREVGAVSSTDTQYF; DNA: TGTGCCACCAGCAGAGAAGTTGGAGCTGTCTCTAGCACAGATACGCAGTATTTT
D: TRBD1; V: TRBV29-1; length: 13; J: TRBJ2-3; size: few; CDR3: CSLGQARGDTQYF; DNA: TGCAGCCTCGGACAGGCTAGGGGTGATACGCAGTATTTT
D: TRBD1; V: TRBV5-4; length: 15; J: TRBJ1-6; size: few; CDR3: CASSLGDRGFSPLHF; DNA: TGTGCCAGCAGCTTGGGGGACAGGGGTTTTTCACCCCTCCACTTT
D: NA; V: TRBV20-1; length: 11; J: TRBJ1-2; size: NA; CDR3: CSATTGYGYTF; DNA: TGCAGTGCCACGACGGGCTATGGCTACACCTTC
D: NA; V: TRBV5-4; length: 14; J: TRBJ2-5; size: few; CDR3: CASSLGLLQETQYF; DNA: TGTGCCAGCAGCCTAGGCCTACTCCAGGAGACCCAGTACTTC
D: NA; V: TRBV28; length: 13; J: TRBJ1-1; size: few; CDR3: CAGGSAGGTEAFF; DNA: TGTGCCGGGGGGTCGGCCGGGGGCACTGAAGCTTTCTTT
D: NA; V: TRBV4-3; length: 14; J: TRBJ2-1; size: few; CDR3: CASSQRLWSNEQFF; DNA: TGCGCCAGCAGCCAAAGGTTGTGGAGCAATGAGCAGTTCTTC
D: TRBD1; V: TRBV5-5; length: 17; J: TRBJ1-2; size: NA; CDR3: CASSFLTSGTANYGYTF; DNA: TGTGCCAGCAGCTTTCTAACATCCGGGACAGCGAACTATGGCTACACCTTC
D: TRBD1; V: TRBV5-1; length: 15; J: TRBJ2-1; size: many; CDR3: CASSLARGQGYEQFF; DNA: TGCGCCAGCAGCTTGGCCCGGGGACAGGGTTATGAGCAGTTCTTC
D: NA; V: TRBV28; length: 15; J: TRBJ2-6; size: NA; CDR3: CASTTAGSGANVLTF; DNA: TGTGCCAGCACAACAGCAGGCTCTGGGGCCAACGTCCTGACTTTC
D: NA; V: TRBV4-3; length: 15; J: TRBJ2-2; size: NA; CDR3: CASSQGLTVTGELFF; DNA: TGCGCCAGCAGCCAAGGCCTTACGGTCACCGGGGAGCTGTTTTTT
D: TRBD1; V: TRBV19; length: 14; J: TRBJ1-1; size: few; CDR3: CASSGTGRDTEAFF; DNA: TGTGCCAGTAGTGGGACAGGGCGCGACACTGAAGCTTTCTTT
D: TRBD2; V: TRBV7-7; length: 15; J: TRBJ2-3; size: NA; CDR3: CASSPKRGSTDTQYF; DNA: TGTGCTAGCAGCCCTAAGCGGGGTTCCACAGATACGCAGTATTTT
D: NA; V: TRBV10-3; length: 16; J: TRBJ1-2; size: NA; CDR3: CAISESNQGLGHGYTF; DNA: TGTGCCATCAGTGAGTCAAATCAGGGCCTGGGTCATGGCTACACCTTC
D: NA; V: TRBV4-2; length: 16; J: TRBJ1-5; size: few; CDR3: CASSLIGAGEVQPQHF; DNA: TGTGCCAGCAGTCTTATCGGGGCCGGGGAGGTTCAGCCCCAGCATTTT